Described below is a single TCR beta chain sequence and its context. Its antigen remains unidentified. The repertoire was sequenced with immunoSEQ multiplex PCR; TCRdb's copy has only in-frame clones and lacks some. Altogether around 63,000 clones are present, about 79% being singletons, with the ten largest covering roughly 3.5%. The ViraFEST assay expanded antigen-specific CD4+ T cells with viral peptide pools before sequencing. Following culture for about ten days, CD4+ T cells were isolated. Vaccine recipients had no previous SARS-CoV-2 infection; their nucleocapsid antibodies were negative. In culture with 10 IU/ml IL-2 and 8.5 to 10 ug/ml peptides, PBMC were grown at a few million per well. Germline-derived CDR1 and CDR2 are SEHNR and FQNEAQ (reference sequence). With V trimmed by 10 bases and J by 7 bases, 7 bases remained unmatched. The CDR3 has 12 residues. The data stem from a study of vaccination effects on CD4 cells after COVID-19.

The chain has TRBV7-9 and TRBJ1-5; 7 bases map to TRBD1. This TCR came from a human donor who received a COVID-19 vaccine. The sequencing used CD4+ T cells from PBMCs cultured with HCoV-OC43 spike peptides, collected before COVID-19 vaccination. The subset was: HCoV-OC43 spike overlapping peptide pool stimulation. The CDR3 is CATGQDEQPQHF. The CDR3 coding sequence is TGTGCCACTGGACAGGATGAACAGCCCCAGCATTTT.